The present TCR beta chain was sequenced within a study of blood T cell repertoires in COVID-19 (dated by TCRdb to the early 2020s). Regarding the complete study: Samples covering the acute and convalescent phases of COVID-19 were provided by collaborators in the United States, Italy and Spain. The material from the prospective study consisted of cDNA or gDNA derived from T cells, B-cell-depleted T cells, or PBMCs. Subjects who had been exposed to COVID-19, were actively infected with it, or had recovered from it provided the deeply sampled blood TCRbeta repertoires that made up the dataset. The repertoires were released in a freely available public database intended as a resource for research on the immune response to SARS-CoV-2. Samples came from the ongoing ImmuneRACE study (first 160 participants) plus 1,254 subjects from 6 global collaborators. A de-identified subject ID, COVID-19 status, age in years and sex were almost always included in the sample metadata. Where HLA class I and class II types were available, the types were taken from metadata supplied by the sample provider, not from assay-based typing. The paper's findings and limits, for the study overall: Clinical and demographic metadata were provided uncurated, with the amount varying by source and participant.

Enrolling through a virtual design, the prospective study's participants ranged in age from about 18 to 89 years and lived across more than 20 United States geographic areas. To assign participants to cohorts, the prospective study relied on clinical history that participants themselves reported in a screening survey and a study questionnaire. In the prospective study, whole blood, serum and a nasopharyngeal or oropharyngeal swab were collected from each participant by mobile phlebotomists. Over a roughly 2-month period, participants in the prospective study had the option of providing additional blood draws and questionnaires. Blood samples from the prospective study were shipped frozen or at room temperature prior to DNA extraction. The immunoSEQ Assay, a bias-controlled multiplex PCR, was used to amplify TCRbeta CDR3 regions from genomic DNA. Regarding the original processing steps: The number of nucleated cells in each sample was estimated from the amplification of reference gene primers within the assay. To quantify the absolute abundance of each unique TCRbeta CDR3 rearrangement, sequence reads were collapsed and filtered. For each sample, productive Simpson clonality was calculated by taking the square root of Simpson's diversity index across productive rearrangements. TCRdb mirrors the immuneACCESS table, restricted to in-frame sequences. Some clones are absent from its copies; in checked studies, under half trace to an unresolved V gene, and the reason for the others is unknown. V and J calls and clone size are as listed in that table; D and trimming were resolved from the DNA. This sample holds some 260,000 clones; around 80% were observed only once. The ten largest clones capture around 3.9% of the sample.

CDR1 MNHNS and CDR2 SASEGT are derived from the germline V gene. The CDR3, from cysteine to phenylalanine, totals 14 residues. Left in the record is the CDR3 DNA by itself, 42 bases read in frame from the first base. V sheds 0 bases and J sheds 4 bases, leaving 9 bases between their ends. This clone has a single count. The antigen this receptor binds is unknown. Qualities for individual bases were not recorded, and no much larger clone is one base off. The receptor comes from a man aged 30 to 39 with acute COVID-19. This chain is built from TRBV6-1 and TRBJ1-2, with the D gene call left open. Sequenced material: PBMCs or T cells enriched from blood (not recorded which). The CDR3 reads as follows: CASSEAPGTYGYTF. The DNA sequence is given as TGTGCCAGCAGTGAAGCGCCAGGCACCTATGGCTACACCTTC.